The source of this T cell receptor (beta chain) is a study of T cell repertoires in aging, cancer and after chemotherapy. Study at large: Donors were grouped into six age bands spanning 30 or younger through 70 or older. Overall study findings and caveats: Age-matched healthy donors had significantly more diverse, less clonal blood TCR repertoires than untreated cancer patients. Rebound thymic output was suggested by rising median generation probability during chemotherapy in each cancer cohort.

A mixed TRB-A/B primer pool amplified rearranged TRB by multiplex touch-down PCR. Each CDR3 protein gets one entry after TCRdb re-called the multiplex PCR reads with MiXCR. The sample includes thousands of distinct CDR3 sequences, 30% to 40% of them seen just once. The CDR3 consists of 14 residues. V was cut by 3 bases and J by 9 bases, with 12 bases left in between. TCR beta rearrangements were amplified from peripheral blood genomic DNA. This clonotype came up once. Its antigen is undetermined. The J gene is TRBJ1-6, the V gene TRBV12-3 or TRBV12-4; D is perhaps TRBD1 (5 bases). The receptor was derived from a human donor with a solid tumor. Sequences were obtained from blood. For the CDR3, the DNA is TGTGCCAGCAGTTTTGTGGGGGGGGGTTCACCCCTCCACTTT. Translated, it gives CASSFVGGGSPLHF.